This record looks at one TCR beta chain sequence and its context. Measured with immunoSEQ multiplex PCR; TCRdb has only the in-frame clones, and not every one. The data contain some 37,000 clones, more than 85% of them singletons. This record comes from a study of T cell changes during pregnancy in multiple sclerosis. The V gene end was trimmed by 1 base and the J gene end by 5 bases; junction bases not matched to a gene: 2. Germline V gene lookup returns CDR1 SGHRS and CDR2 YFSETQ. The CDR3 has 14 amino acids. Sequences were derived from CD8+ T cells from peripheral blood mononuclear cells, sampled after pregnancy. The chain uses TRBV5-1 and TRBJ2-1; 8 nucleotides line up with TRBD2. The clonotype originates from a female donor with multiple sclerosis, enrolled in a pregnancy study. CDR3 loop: CASSLFGGDNEQFF. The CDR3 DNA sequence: TGCGCCAGCAGCTTGTTCGGGGGGGACAATGAGCAGTTCTTC.